The 20 T cell receptor beta chains in this list originate from one sample, sequenced in a study of radiotherapy plus CTLA-4 blockade in lung cancer. TCRdb keeps only in-frame clones here, not all; method: immunoSEQ multiplex PCR. The profile shows more than 90,000 clones, more than 65% of them singletons. The material was peripheral blood, obtained from a patient treated with radiotherapy plus ipilimumab. The receptor source for this set is a human donor with non-small cell lung cancer that progressed on radiotherapy plus ipilimumab. Some clones in this sample may be carry-over from other donors' samples.

This chain uses TRBV7-9 with TRBJ1-2; no firm D call. The CDR3 sequence is 13 residues long. Trimming removed 2 bases at V and 8 bases at J, with 12 bases between. The V gene's germline CDR1 is SEHNR and CDR2 FQNEAQ (reference sequence). The CDR3 coding sequence is TGTGCCAGCAGCTTAAGCGTTCAAGACGGCTACACCTTC. This translates into CASSLSVQDGYTF.

This chain joins TRBV27 and TRBJ1-2; TRBD1 agrees at 9 bases. V lost 3 bases to trimming and J lost 3 bases; unmatched junction nucleotides: 11. From germline, CDR1 is MNHEY and CDR2 SMNVEV (reference sequence). CDR3 length equals 17 residues. CDR3 in DNA: TGTGCCAGCAGTTTCCAAACCGGGACAGGGCCGTACTATGGCTACACCTTC. Protein: CASSFQTGTGPYYGYTF.

The V call is TRBV5-1, the J call TRBJ2-5; D possibly corresponds to TRBD1 (5 bases). The germline V gene encodes CDR1 SGHRS and CDR2 YFSETQ. The CDR3 extends over 18 amino acids. V was trimmed by 7 bases and J by 1 base, leaving 26 bases between them. CDR3 region: CASRQGSSPTTLQETQYF. CDR3 DNA sequence: TGCGCCAGCCGCCAGGGATCCTCACCAACAACCCTCCAAGAGACCCAGTACTTC. The whole variable domain, remainder taken from reference TRBV5-1 and TRBJ2-5, is KAGVTQTPRYLIKTRGQQVTLSCSPISGHRSVSWYQQTPGQGLQFLFEYFSETQRNKGNFPGRFSGRQFSNSRSEMNVSTLELGDSALYLCASRQGSSPTTLQETQYFGPGTRLLVL.

V usage is TRBV4-3 and J usage is TRBJ2-3; 14 nucleotides line up with TRBD2. V lost 1 base and J lost 0; bases outside the gene matches: 9. This CDR3 region has 20 residues. The V gene's germline CDR1 is LGHNA and CDR2 YSLEER. The CDR3 coding sequence is TGCGCCAGCAGCCAAGCCAACGGACTAGCGGGGGGACTAAGCACAGATACGCAGTATTTT. It encodes CASSQANGLAGGLSTDTQYF.

V gene TRBV14 combines with J gene TRBJ1-2; TRBD1 might be the D (5 bases). The CDR3 has 14 amino acids. Between the trimmed V and J ends, which lost 1 base and 6 bases, there was a span of 12 bases. Looked up from germline, CDR1 is SGHDN and CDR2 is FVKESK. The CDR3 sequence is CASSQVGERNGYTF. The CDR3, as DNA: TGTGCCAGCAGCCAAGTGGGGGAGAGGAATGGCTACACCTTC.

The V gene is TRBV6-1, the J gene TRBJ2-7, with 7 bases matching TRBD1. With 7 bases clipped from V and 4 bases from J, the junction kept 10 bases outside the gene matches. This CDR3 has 14 amino acids. The germline CDR1 and CDR2 sequences are MNHNS and SASEGT. The CDR3 bases are TGTGCCAGCACCTTCACGAGGGGGCAATACGAGCAGTACTTC. This sequence encodes CASTFTRGQYEQYF.

In this sample, this clone turned up once. The rearrangement uses TRBV29-1 and TRBJ1-5, with D perhaps TRBD1 (6 bases). CDR3 size: 12 residues. Germline loops: CDR1 SQVTM, CDR2 ANQGSEA. The V gene lost 5 bases and the J gene lost 4 bases, with 9 bases spanning the gap. CDR3 DNA: TGCAGCGTTTCCGACAGGAATCAGCCCCAGCATTTT. This translates into CSVSDRNQPQHF. Using reference TRBV29-1 and TRBJ1-5 for the parts outside the CDR3, the full variable domain is SAVISQKPSRDICQRGTSLTIQCQVDSQVTMMFWYRQQPGQSLTLIATANQGSEATYESGFVIDKFPISRPNLTFSTLTVSNMSPEDSSIYLCSVSDRNQPQHFGDGTRLSIL.

The CDR3 loop reads CASSFFRGRNYGYTF. The CDR3 region has the DNA TGTGCCAGCAGCTTTTTCAGGGGCAGAAACTATGGCTACACCTTC. The chain couples TRBV7-2 to TRBJ1-2; perhaps TRBD1 as D (6 bases). This CDR3 has 15 residues. CDR1 is SGHTA and CDR2 is FQGNSA in the germline V gene. The V end was cut by 3 bases, the J end by 2 bases, with 13 bases between. Based on the CDR3 plus reference TRBV7-2 and TRBJ1-2, the full variable domain is GAGVSQSPSNKVTEKGKDVELRCDPISGHTALYWYRQSLGQGLEFLIYFQGNSAPDKSGLPSDRFSAERTGGSVSTLTIQRTQQEDSAVYLCASSFFRGRNYGYTFGSGTRLTVV.

This sequence joins TRBV11-1 and TRBJ2-7, with D possibly being TRBD2 (7 bases). The CDR3 consists of 14 residues. The germline V gene encodes CDR1 SGHAT and CDR2 FQDESV (reference sequence). V was clipped by 5 bases and J by 3 bases, with 14 bases between them. The DNA for the CDR3 is TGTGCCAGCAGCCCAGAGGGGGGGGACTACGAGCAGTACTTC. This codes for CASSPEGGDYEQYF.

The chain uses TRBV7-2 and TRBJ2-7; no firm D call. The germline gives CDR1 SGHTA, CDR2 FQGNSA. The V end lost 2 bases, the J end lost 3 bases, and 14 bases lay between the germline ends. This CDR3 spans 15 amino acids. CDR3 amino acids: CASSLTPFSDYEQYF. The DNA of the CDR3 is TGTGCCAGCAGCTTAACCCCTTTTTCGGACTACGAGCAGTACTTC.

The chain employs TRBV5-1 and TRBJ2-2; D gene ambiguous. The CDR3 runs 16 residues. With 0 bases removed from V and 0 bases from J, the gap between germline ends came to 9 bases. From germline, CDR1 is SGHRS and CDR2 YFSETQ. This chain's CDR3 is CASSLGRHANTGELFF. In nucleotides, the CDR3 is TGCGCCAGCAGCTTGGGGAGACACGCGAACACCGGGGAGCTGTTTTTT.

The genes are TRBV5-1 and TRBJ2-3; 10 positions match TRBD2. V was clipped by 1 base and J by 3 bases; unmatched bases: 8. Per the germline V gene, CDR1 is SGHRS and CDR2 is YFSETQ. The length of the CDR3 is 17 residues. For the CDR3, the DNA is TGCGCCAGCAGCTTGAGCGGGACTAGCGTTAGAACAGATACGCAGTATTTT. Translating gives CASSLSGTSVRTDTQYF.

The rearrangement links TRBV28 to TRBJ1-6; D possibly corresponds to TRBD1 (6 bases). Germline loops: CDR1 MDHEN, CDR2 SYDVKM. The CDR3 spans 15 residues. Between the trimmed V and J ends, which lost 6 bases and 7 bases, there was a span of 16 bases. For the CDR3, the DNA is TGTGCCAGCAGATTCCCCGGGACATCGAATTCACCCCTCCACTTT. Translation: CASRFPGTSNSPLHF.

This rearrangement joins TRBV6-1 to TRBJ1-2, with D perhaps matching TRBD1 (5 bases). Germline loops: CDR1 MNHNS, CDR2 SASEGT. V lost 0 bases and J 4 bases, leaving 9 bases between the germline ends. The CDR3 contains 14 residues. DNA for the CDR3: TGTGCCAGCAGTGAAGCGGAGGGGACCTATGGCTACACCTTC. Its translation is CASSEAEGTYGYTF.

The chain joins TRBV7-2 to TRBJ1-2, with D uncertain. Germline V CDR1 and CDR2: SGHTA, FQGNSA. The CDR3 contains 14 residues. V shed 1 base and J shed 3 bases, with 9 bases lying between them. Written as DNA, the CDR3 is TGTGCCAGCAGCTTAGGACATGCGTACTATGGCTACACCTTC. It translates to CASSLGHAYYGYTF.

A few counts support this clone. The J gene is TRBJ2-5, the V gene TRBV7-3; 13 nucleotides match TRBD2. The trim removed 2 bases at V and 1 base at J, leaving 4 bases unmatched. CDR3 size: 17 residues. CDR1 is SGHTA and CDR2 is FQGTGA in the germline V gene. CDR3 bases: TGTGCCAGCAGCTTAGGGACTAGCGGGGATATCCAAGAGACCCAGTACTTC. Amino acids: CASSLGTSGDIQETQYF.

The table lists this clone with a count of one. Germline is not matched at one junction end, which may reflect a read error. The chain joins TRBV11-2 to TRBJ2-1, with D possibly being TRBD2 (7 bases). The CDR3 spans 15 residues. Germline V gene lookup returns CDR1 SGHAT and CDR2 FQNNGV. The DNA of the CDR3 is TGTGCCACTTCCGCGGGGGCCCCATCCTACAATGAGCCGTTCTTC. Residues: CATSAGAPSYNEPFF.

This clone was found once. The chain links TRBV7-9 to TRBJ2-2; D is perhaps TRBD2 (5 bases). This CDR3 comprises 16 residues. V lost 3 bases and J lost 3, with 14 bases in between. The V gene's germline CDR1 is SEHNR and CDR2 FQNEAQ (reference sequence). DNA for the CDR3: TGTGCCAGCAGCTTCCCGGGAAGGGTGCACACCGGGGAGCTGTTTTTT. Protein: CASSFPGRVHTGELFF.

In its sample, this clone was seen once. The chain couples TRBV5-4 to TRBJ2-3, with D hard to call. The ends were cut back, 5 bases at V and 3 bases at J, with 10 bases in the middle. The CDR3 totals 13 residues. Germline V CDR1 and CDR2: SGHNT, YYREEE (reference sequence). DNA for the CDR3: TGTGCCAGCAGAGACGGTGCGACAGATACGCAGTATTTT. Protein sequence: CASRDGATDTQYF. Drawing the rest from reference TRBV5-4 and TRBJ2-3, the complete variable domain is ETGVTQSPTHLIKTRGQQVTLRCSSQSGHNTVSWYQQALGQGPQFIFQYYREEENGRGNFPPRFSGLQFPNYSSELNVNALELDDSALYLCASRDGATDTQYFGPGTRLTVL.

The chain joins TRBV5-1 to TRBJ1-2; maybe TRBD1 (6 bases). The V gene's germline CDR1 is SGHRS and CDR2 YFSETQ. The CDR3 length is 16 residues. The V end lost 0 bases, the J end lost 5 bases, and 17 bases lay between the germline ends. CDR3 amino acids: CASSLEGQTGRYGYTF. Here the CDR3 DNA reads TGCGCCAGCAGCTTGGAAGGACAGACCGGGAGGTATGGCTACACCTTC.